The 23 T cell receptor beta chains reported below all come from one sample, sequenced in a study of cytomegalovirus exposure and HLA in healthy donors. The PCR made use of 60 Vbeta and 13 Jbeta primers. Assay used: immunoSEQ multiplex PCR; TCRdb lists only in-frame clones, some missing. This sample has some 200,000 clones, with 81% found just once. The material sequenced was PBMCs. These receptors were collected from a woman aged 25 to 39 in good health and CMV-seronegative.

The chain links TRBV5-5 to TRBJ1-5; D might be TRBD1 (5 bases). Germline-derived CDR1 and CDR2 are SGHKS and YYEKEE (reference sequence). This CDR3 contains 14 residues. V was pared by 0 bases and J by 6 bases, with 10 bases between. The CDR3 nucleotides are TGTGCCAGCAGCTTGGCCCGAAGGGGTCAGCCCCAGCATTTT. Its translation is CASSLARRGQPQHF.

The genes are TRBV29-1 and TRBJ2-6; D remains ambiguous. The V gene lost 2 bases and the J gene lost 3 bases, with 5 bases spanning the gap. Germline values: CDR1 SQVTM, CDR2 ANQGSEA. The CDR3 extends over 13 amino acids. In DNA form, the CDR3 reads TGCAGCGTTGAATACAGTGGGGCCAACGTCCTGACTTTC. It specifies CSVEYSGANVLTF.

This clone occurred a few times. This chain links TRBV4-3 with TRBJ1-1, with 7 bases matching TRBD1. Germline-derived CDR1 and CDR2 are LGHNA and YSLEER. The CDR3 extends over 15 amino acids. The V gene end was trimmed by 1 base and the J gene end by 4 bases; junction bases not matched to a gene: 6. The CDR3: CASSQVRGHSTEAFF. CDR3 DNA: TGCGCCAGCAGCCAAGTGAGGGGGCACAGCACTGAAGCTTTCTTT.

The chain combines TRBV5-1 with TRBJ2-1; TRBD2 is a possible D gene (5 bases). CDR1 is SGHRS and CDR2 is YFSETQ in the germline V gene. Trimming shortened V by 1 base and J by 10 bases, and 9 bases separated the two germline ends. There are 12 residues in the CDR3. CDR3 in amino acids: CASSLSADEQFF. The CDR3 nucleotides read TGCGCCAGCAGCTTGTCAGCGGACGAGCAGTTCTTC.

This chain links TRBV4-3 with TRBJ2-1; 12 bases match TRBD2. The CDR3 is 18 amino acids. V was pared by 0 bases and J by 6 bases, with 9 bases of the junction left unmatched. Germline V CDR1 and CDR2: LGHNA, YSLEER. The CDR3 DNA reads TGCGCCAGCAGCCAAGATGGGCGTTGGACTAGCGGGATCAATGAGCAGTTCTTC. Translation: CASSQDGRWTSGINEQFF.

The CDR3 sequence is CASSEGAPDRGYGYTF. The CDR3 DNA reads as TGTGCCAGCAGTGAGGGGGCTCCGGACAGGGGCTATGGCTACACCTTC. The rearrangement links TRBV6-1 to TRBJ1-2; 9 bases agree with TRBD1. Germline loops: CDR1 MNHNS, CDR2 SASEGT. V lost 3 bases, J lost 4 bases, and 9 bases stayed unmatched. The CDR3 loop spans 16 amino acids.

The chain is built from TRBV9 and TRBJ1-6, with unresolved D. V shed 0 bases and J shed 7 bases, with 11 bases lying between them. Germline CDR1 SGDLS, CDR2 YYNGEE. This CDR3 is built from 15 residues. This chain's CDR3 is CASSVDSLPNSPLHF. The DNA of the CDR3 is TGTGCCAGCAGCGTAGACAGTTTGCCAAATTCACCCCTCCACTTT.

The V and J genes are TRBV27 and TRBJ1-1; D unclear. V was cut by 0 bases and J by 0 bases, with 14 bases left in between. CDR3 length: 17 amino acids. Germline CDR1 reads MNHEY; CDR2 reads SMNVEV (reference sequence). CDR3 residues: CASSLSGRALMNTEAFF. The CDR3 DNA sequence: TGTGCCAGCAGTTTATCGGGCCGCGCACTTATGAACACTGAAGCTTTCTTT.

The chain has TRBV19 and TRBJ2-3; 9 bases map to TRBD1. The CDR3 is 16 residues long. Per the germline V gene, CDR1 is LNHDA and CDR2 is SQIVND (reference sequence). The V gene end was trimmed by 0 bases and the J gene end by 4 bases; junction bases not matched to a gene: 5. The CDR3 nucleotides are TGTGCCAGTAGTATAGATCCGGGACAGGGAGCAGATACGCAGTATTTT. Encoded protein: CASSIDPGQGADTQYF.

This clone has at least ten counts. In the same sample, other DNA sequences code for this CDR3. This chain links TRBV20-1 with TRBJ2-3; D not resolved. The CDR3 has 11 residues. V lost 5 bases and J lost 4, with 7 bases in between. CDR1 and CDR2 (germline): DFQATT, SNEGSKA (reference sequence). The DNA for the CDR3 is TGCAGTGCTCGGTTAGCAGATACGCAGTATTTT. Amino acid sequence: CSARLADTQYF.

The gene calls are TRBV5-1 and TRBJ1-5, with D unresolved. V was trimmed by 4 bases and J by 1 base, leaving 15 bases between them. CDR1 is SGHRS and CDR2 is YFSETQ in the germline V gene. The CDR3 has 16 residues. The CDR3 region has the DNA TGCGCCAGCAGCCCGGACCGGGGAGTCAGCAATCAGCCCCAGCATTTT. Translating it yields CASSPDRGVSNQPQHF.

The chain combines TRBV28 with TRBJ1-2, with D tentatively TRBD1 (6 bases). The CDR3 loop spans 14 amino acids. CDR1 MDHEN and CDR2 SYDVKM come from the germline V gene. V was clipped by 3 bases and J by 4 bases, with 12 bases between them. CDR3 amino acids: CASSLGRGTYGYTF. The CDR3 nucleotides read TGTGCCAGCAGTTTGGGCAGGGGTACCTATGGCTACACCTTC.

The chain combines TRBV23-1 with TRBJ2-3; 11 bases fit TRBD1. TRBV23-1 is placed among ORFs of uncertain function. V trimming: 6 bases; J trimming: 4 bases; junction bases outside the gene matches: 6. This CDR3 region has 15 residues. The CDR3 region has the DNA TGCGCCAGCAGCCCCAGGACAGGGGGCCCAGATACGCAGTATTTT. It yields the protein CASSPRTGGPDTQYF.

This clone was observed a few times. The chain combines TRBV27 with TRBJ2-7; TRBD2 matches 11 bases. Germline assignment: CDR1 MNHEY and CDR2 SMNVEV (reference sequence). The CDR3 sequence is 17 residues long. V gave up 5 bases and J gave up 2 bases; unmatched junction bases: 11. CDR3 region: CASSPLGSGRAPYEQYF. The CDR3 DNA reads TGTGCCAGCAGTCCGTTGGGTAGCGGGAGGGCCCCCTACGAGCAGTACTTC.

This chain connects TRBV7-3 to TRBJ2-2; D unresolved. Trimming cost V 1 base and J 6 bases, with 9 bases left between them. The CDR3 is made up of 14 amino acids. CDR1 is SGHTA, CDR2 FQGTGA, per germline. CDR3 region: CASSLIQVAGELFF. In DNA, the CDR3 is TGTGCCAGCAGCTTAATCCAGGTCGCCGGGGAGCTGTTTTTT.

This chain uses TRBV4-3 with TRBJ2-7, with 10 nucleotides matching TRBD1. This CDR3 is built from 15 residues. Germline CDR1 LGHNA, CDR2 YSLEER. Germline trimming cut 3 bases from V and 4 bases from J; bases unmatched to any gene: 6. The CDR3 loop reads CASSQDLGQGYEQYF. The CDR3 coding sequence is TGCGCCAGCAGCCAGGACTTGGGACAGGGGTACGAGCAGTACTTC.

This clone came up once. The V call is TRBV27, the J call TRBJ2-5; TRBD1 aligns across 8 bases. The CDR3 covers 14 residues. Trimming removed 3 bases from V and 5 bases from J; junction bases left unmatched: 5. The germline CDR1 and CDR2 sequences are MNHEY and SMNVEV (reference sequence). CDR3 in DNA: TGTGCCAGCAGTTTCAGGGGGCCGCGGGAGACCCAGTACTTC. Its protein is CASSFRGPRETQYF.

The J gene is TRBJ2-1, the V gene TRBV11-3; 9 bases agree with TRBD1. The CDR3 covers 15 residues. In germline, CDR1 is SGHNT, CDR2 YENEEA. The V and J ends lost 5 bases and 2 bases, in that order; junction bases with no gene match: 4. CDR3 sequence: CASSPGQGTYNEQFF. CDR3 DNA: TGTGCCAGCAGCCCGGGACAGGGAACCTACAATGAGCAGTTCTTC.

This chain uses TRBV19 with TRBJ1-1; 9 nucleotides match TRBD1. V dropped 3 bases and J dropped 0; count of bases not matched to a gene: 11. CDR3 length: 18 residues. The germline CDR1 and CDR2 sequences are LNHDA and SQIVND (reference sequence). The CDR3 region is CASSMLGQGPHLNTEAFF. DNA of the CDR3: TGTGCCAGTAGTATGCTTGGACAGGGGCCCCACTTGAACACTGAAGCTTTCTTT.

This sequence joins TRBV6-6 and TRBJ1-5; 8 positions match TRBD1. This CDR3 is built from 14 residues. V was clipped by 6 bases and J by 5 bases; unmatched bases: 6. The germline gives CDR1 MNHNY, CDR2 SVGAGI (reference sequence). CDR3 sequence: CASRRTGGDQPQHF. CDR3 DNA sequence: TGTGCCAGCAGACGCACAGGGGGTGATCAGCCCCAGCATTTT.

The chain combines TRBV29-1 with TRBJ2-5, with D possibly matching TRBD2 (6 bases). The J call may be mistaken, given a closer DNA end match to TRBJ2-7. The CDR3 is made up of 12 amino acids. Germline values: CDR1 SQVTM, CDR2 ANQGSEA. This CDR3 is CSVGLVSDEQYF. CDR3 nucleotide sequence: TGCAGCGTTGGACTAGTTTCTGACGAGCAGTACTTC.

The V gene is TRBV27, the J gene TRBJ2-7; unclear D gene. V shed 6 bases and J shed 2 bases, with 8 bases lying between them. Germline CDR1 is MNHEY and CDR2 is SMNVEV (reference sequence). The CDR3 extends over 12 amino acids. The CDR3 region has the DNA TGTGCCAGCAGCCCTGGGCCCTACGAGCAGTACTTC. Amino acids: CASSPGPYEQYF.

The J gene is TRBJ1-2, the V gene TRBV6-5; D unresolved. This CDR3 contains 13 residues. The ends were cut back, 2 bases at V and 2 bases at J, with 6 bases in the middle. Germline lookup yields CDR1 MNHEY and CDR2 SVGAGI. The CDR3 here is CASSYVRNYGYTF. CDR3 nucleotides: TGTGCCAGCAGTTACGTCCGGAACTATGGCTACACCTTC.